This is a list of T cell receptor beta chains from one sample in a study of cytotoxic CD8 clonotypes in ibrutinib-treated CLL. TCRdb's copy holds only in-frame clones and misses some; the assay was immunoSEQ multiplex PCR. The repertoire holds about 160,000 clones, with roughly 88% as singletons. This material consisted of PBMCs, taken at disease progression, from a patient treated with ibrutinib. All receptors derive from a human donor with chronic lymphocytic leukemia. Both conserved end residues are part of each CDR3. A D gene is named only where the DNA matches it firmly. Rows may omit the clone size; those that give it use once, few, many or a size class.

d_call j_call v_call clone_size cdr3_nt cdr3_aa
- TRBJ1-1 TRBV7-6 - TGTGCCAGCAGCTTAGAGGCGCGGGGAGAAGCTTTCTTT CASSLEARGEAFF
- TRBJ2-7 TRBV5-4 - TGTGCCAGCAGCGCTTATAGCGGAAACTCCTACGAGCAGTACTTC CASSAYSGNSYEQYF
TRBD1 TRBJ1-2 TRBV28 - TGTGCCAGCAGTCCCACGCCGCAGGGGGCGGGCTACACCTTC CASSPTPQGAGYTF
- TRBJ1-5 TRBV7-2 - TGTGCCAGCAGCCCCGCCGGCAACAATCAGCCCCAGCATTTT CASSPAGNNQPQHF
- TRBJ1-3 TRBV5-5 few TGTGCCAGCAGACCCCAAGTCTCTGGAAACACCATATATTTT CASRPQVSGNTIYF
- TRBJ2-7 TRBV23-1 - TGCGCCAGCAGTCAGCTGGCCGGCAGGGCCCGAGTTCCCTCCTACGAGCAGTACTTC CASSQLAGRARVPSYEQYF
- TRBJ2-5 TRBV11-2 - TGTGCCAGCAGCTTCTCATACTCCCGGGAGACCCAGTACTTC CASSFSYSRETQYF
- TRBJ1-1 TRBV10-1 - TGCGCCAGCCCTCTAGGGTCCCGCAGTTTGAACACTGAAGCTTTCTTT CASPLGSRSLNTEAFF
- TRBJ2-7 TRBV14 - TGTGCCAGTAGTAGGGGAAAGGGCTACGAGCAGTACTTC CASSRGKGYEQYF
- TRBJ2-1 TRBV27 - TGTGCCAGCAGTAGGGACGGGAGCTCCTACAATGAGCAGTTCTTC CASSRDGSSYNEQFF
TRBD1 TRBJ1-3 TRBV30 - TGTGCCTTGACAGGGGCTGGAAACACCATATATTTT CALTGAGNTIYF
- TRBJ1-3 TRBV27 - - CASSFGQGGNTIYF
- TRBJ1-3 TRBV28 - TGTGCCAGCGGCCGGTCGCGCTCTGGAAACACCATATATTTT CASGRSRSGNTIYF
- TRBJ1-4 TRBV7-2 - TGTGCCAGCAGCTTACGAGGGGCGCTTAGTGAAAAACTGTTTTTT CASSLRGALSEKLFF
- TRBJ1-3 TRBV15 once TGTGCCACCAGCAGAGATCTGGCAGGGTTGTCTGGAAACACCATATATTTT CATSRDLAGLSGNTIYF
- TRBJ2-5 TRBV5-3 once TGTGCCAGAAGCAAATCCCCCCGACACCAGGGTTGGGAGACCCAGTACTTC CARSKSPRHQGWETQYF
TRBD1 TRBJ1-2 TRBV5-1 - TGCGCCAGCAGCTTGGCACAGGGGATAGGAGGCTACACCTTC CASSLAQGIGGYTF
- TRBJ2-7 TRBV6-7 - TGTGCCAGCACCAAACCCGACAGAACCTACGAGCAGTACTTC CASTKPDRTYEQYF
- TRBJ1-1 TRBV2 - TGTGCCAGCAGTGAACAATACACTGAAGCTTTCTTT CASSEQYTEAFF
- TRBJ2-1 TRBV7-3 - TGTGCCAGCAGCTTTGACGGCAGCTCCTACAATGAGCAGTTCTTC CASSFDGSSYNEQFF
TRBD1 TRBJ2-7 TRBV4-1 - TGCGCCAGCAGCCACCCAGGGGGCGCGTTCAACGAGCAGTACTTC CASSHPGGAFNEQYF
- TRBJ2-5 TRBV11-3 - TGTGCCAGCAGCTTAGATCGTGGAGGGCAAGAGACCCAGTACTTC CASSLDRGGQETQYF
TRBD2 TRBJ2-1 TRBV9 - TGTGCCAGCAGCATACCAGCGGGAAGGGTTCATGAGCAGTTCTTC CASSIPAGRVHEQFF
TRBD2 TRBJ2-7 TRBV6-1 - TGTGCCAGCAGGGTTGGACTAGCGGAAACCTACGAGCAGTACTTC CASRVGLAETYEQYF
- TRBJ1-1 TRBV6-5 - TGTGCCAGCAGTTACTACAGGGCCTTGAACACTGAAGCTTTCTTT CASSYYRALNTEAFF
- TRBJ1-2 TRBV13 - TGTGCCAGCAGCTTGGGGCAGGGGATAAACTATGGCTACACCTTC CASSLGQGINYGYTF
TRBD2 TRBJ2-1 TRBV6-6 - TGTGCCAGCAGCCTTTTCAGCGGGAGTAGTTACAATGAGCAGTTCTTC CASSLFSGSSYNEQFF
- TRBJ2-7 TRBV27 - TGTGCCAGCAGTTTTCAAGGGGAGATCGGCTACGAGCAGTACTTC CASSFQGEIGYEQYF
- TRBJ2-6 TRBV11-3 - TGTGCCAGCAGCCGGGCGGAAGGTGGGGCCAACGTCCTGACTTTC CASSRAEGGANVLTF
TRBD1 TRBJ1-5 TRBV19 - TGTGCCAGTACCCCACCGGGACAGGGTTCGGCGGGCTACTATAGCAATCAGCCCCAGCATTTT CASTPPGQGSAGYYSNQPQHF
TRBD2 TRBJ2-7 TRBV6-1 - TGTGCCAGCAGTCTCACTAGCGGGAGGGGGGACGAGCAGTACTTC CASSLTSGRGDEQYF
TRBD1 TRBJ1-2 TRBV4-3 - TGCGCCAGCAGCCAAGACCGACAGGGGGCGAACGTTGGCTACACCTTC CASSQDRQGANVGYTF
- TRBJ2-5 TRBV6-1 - TGTGCCAGCAGTGAGGGGGAGGAGACCCAGTACTTC CASSEGEETQYF
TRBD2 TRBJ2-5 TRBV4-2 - TGTGCCAGCAGCCGGCCGACTAGCGGGACCCAAGAGACCCAGTACTTC CASSRPTSGTQETQYF
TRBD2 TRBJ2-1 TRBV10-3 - TGTGCCATCATTTACCAGCGGGAGTCAAATGAGCAGTTCTTC CAIIYQRESNEQFF
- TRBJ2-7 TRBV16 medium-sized TGTGCCAGCAGCCAATCCCGGACAGTCTCCTACGAGCAGTACTTC CASSQSRTVSYEQYF
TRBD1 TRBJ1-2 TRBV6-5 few TGTGCCAGCAGTTACGTCCGGACAGGGACGAGCGGCTACACCTTC CASSYVRTGTSGYTF
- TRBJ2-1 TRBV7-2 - TGTGCCAGCAGCCCTAGGGAAGGGAGAGTCAGTGAGCAGTTCTTC CASSPREGRVSEQFF